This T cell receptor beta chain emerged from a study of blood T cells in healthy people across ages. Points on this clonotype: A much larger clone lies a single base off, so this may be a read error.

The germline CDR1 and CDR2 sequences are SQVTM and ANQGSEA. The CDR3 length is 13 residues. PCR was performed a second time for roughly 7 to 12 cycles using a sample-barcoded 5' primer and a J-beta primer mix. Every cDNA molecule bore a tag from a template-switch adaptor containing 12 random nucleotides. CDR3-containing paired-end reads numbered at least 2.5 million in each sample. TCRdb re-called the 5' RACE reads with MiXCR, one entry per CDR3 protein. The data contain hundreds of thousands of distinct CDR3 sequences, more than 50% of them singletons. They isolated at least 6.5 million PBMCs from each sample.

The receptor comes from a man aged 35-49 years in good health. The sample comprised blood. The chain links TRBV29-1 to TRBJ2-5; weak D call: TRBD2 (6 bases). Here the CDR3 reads CNVVGGKQETQYF. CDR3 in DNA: TGCAACGTTGTGGGGGGAAAACAAGAGACCCAGTACTTC.